The 22 T cell receptor beta chains given below trace back to one sample, sequenced in a study of Graves' ophthalmopathy and Graves' hyperthyroidism. CDR3 regions of TCR beta were amplified from RNA transcripts. RT-PCR with HTBI primers came first, then second-round multiplex PCR. One entry per CDR3 protein, called by TCRdb with MiXCR from the multiplex PCR reads. Altogether about 1.2 million distinct CDR3 sequences are present, roughly 35% being singletons, with the ten largest covering approximately 10%. Material: peripheral blood or thyroid tissue (not recorded which). The receptor set was obtained from an adult man with Graves' hyperthyroidism.

Concerning this clonotype: A much larger clone sits a single nucleotide away, making a read error possible. CDR3 residues: CASSYHSVTSGNTIYF. CDR3 nucleotides: TGTGCCAGCAGCTACCATTCGGTGACTTCTGGAAACACCATATATTTT. The rearrangement links TRBV7-9 to TRBJ1-3; D is unresolved. The germline V gene encodes CDR1 SEHNR and CDR2 FQNEAQ (reference sequence). This CDR3 comprises 16 residues. V was pared by 4 bases and J by 1 base, with 14 bases between. Filled out from reference TRBV7-9 and TRBJ1-3, the complete variable domain reads DTGVSQNPRHKITKRGQNVTFRCDPISEHNRLYWYRQTLGQGPEFLTYFQNEAQLEKSRLLSDRFSAERPKGSFSTLEIQRTEQGDSAMYLCASSYHSVTSGNTIYFGEGSWLTVV.

There are a few counts of this clonotype. The chain employs TRBV30 and TRBJ1-6; 7 bases are shared with TRBD1. Looked up from germline, CDR1 is GTSNPN and CDR2 is SVGIG (reference sequence). J lost 7 bases, V lost 5 bases, and 5 bases had no gene match. The CDR3 has 13 amino acids. The chain's CDR3 is CAWGDSQNSPLHF. The CDR3 DNA is TGTGCCTGGGGGGACAGCCAGAATTCACCCCTCCACTTT.

This clonotype showed up many times. The chain combines TRBV7-2 with TRBJ1-6; D perhaps matches TRBD1 (6 bases). V was shortened by 1 base and J by 2 bases, with 12 bases between the two germline ends. Germline CDR1 reads SGHTA; CDR2 reads FQGNSA. There are 17 residues in the CDR3. CDR3 protein: CASSLDRERAYNSPLHF. CDR3 nucleotide sequence: TGTGCCAGCAGCTTAGACAGGGAAAGGGCCTATAATTCACCCCTCCACTTT.

This chain uses TRBV6-5 with TRBJ1-1, with a weak D call TRBD1 (5 bases). V was clipped by 7 bases and J by 4 bases, with 19 bases between them. The germline CDR1 and CDR2 sequences are MNHEY and SVGAGI. This CDR3 region has 15 residues. The chain's CDR3 is CASKRTRDDPTEAFF. The CDR3 DNA reads as TGTGCCAGCAAACGAACCCGGGACGACCCCACTGAAGCTTTCTTT.

This clonotype was picked up many times. This chain uses TRBV12-3 or TRBV12-4 with TRBJ1-2; TRBD1 aligns across 7 bases. V trimming: 5 bases; J trimming: 4 bases; junction bases outside the gene matches: 4. The CDR3 runs to 13 residues. The CDR3 DNA reads TGTGCCAGCAGTATGACAGGGCTCTATGGCTACACCTTC. It specifies CASSMTGLYGYTF.

This clonotype appeared once. The genes are TRBV10-3 and TRBJ2-5; a weak D match, TRBD1 (5 bases). V was trimmed by 11 bases and J by 1 base, leaving 8 bases between them. Germline V gives CDR1 ENHRY, CDR2 SYGVKD. This CDR3 has 11 residues. The CDR3 region is CALGLQETQYF. DNA for the CDR3: TGTGCCTTGGGGCTCCAAGAGACCCAGTACTTC.

The rearrangement links TRBV20-1 to TRBJ2-5, with TRBD2 matching 8 bases. Per the germline V gene, CDR1 is DFQATT and CDR2 is SNEGSKA (reference sequence). This CDR3 is built from 14 residues. V was clipped by 4 bases and J by 4 bases; unmatched bases: 8. CDR3 residues: CSATEAGVGETQYF. The CDR3 DNA sequence: TGCAGTGCTACTGAAGCGGGAGTGGGAGAGACCCAGTACTTC.

In this sample, this clonotype turned up a few times. This rearrangement joins TRBV7-8 to TRBJ2-7, with D perhaps TRBD1 (6 bases). Trimming took 4 bases from V and 2 from J, leaving 12 bases between them. In germline, CDR1 is SGHVS, CDR2 FQNEAQ. The CDR3 runs to 14 residues. This CDR3 reads CASSSVQGTYEQYF. The CDR3 region has the DNA TGTGCCAGCAGCTCGGTCCAGGGGACCTACGAGCAGTACTTC.

V and J are TRBV25-1 and TRBJ1-2, with a tentative D call TRBD1 (5 bases). This CDR3 comprises 14 residues. Germline V gene lookup returns CDR1 MGHDK and CDR2 SYGVNS. The CDR3 DNA reads TGTGCTAGACCAACCCACGGGGGAGACTATGGCTACACCTTC. It codes for CARPTHGGDYGYTF.

This clonotype was observed many times. V gene TRBV25-1 combines with J gene TRBJ2-5; D might be TRBD1 or TRBD2, each matching 5 bases. The germline V and J ends were trimmed by 5 bases and 9 bases, with 16 bases remaining between them. Germline CDR1 and CDR2: MGHDK and SYGVNS. The CDR3 loop spans 13 amino acids. CDR3 coding DNA: TGTGCCAGCAGTATGGGGCCCGGGGCGGCCCAGTACTTC. Protein product: CASSMGPGAAQYF.

J is TRBJ1-1 and V is TRBV9; D is unresolved. The CDR3 consists of 14 residues. Trimming took off 5 bases at V and 1 base at J, with 12 bases between the two ends. Germline V CDR1 and CDR2: SGDLS, YYNGEE. CDR3 sequence reads: CASSLFQPNTEAFF. In DNA form, the CDR3 reads TGTGCCAGCAGTTTATTTCAGCCGAACACTGAAGCTTTCTTT.

This clonotype was observed at least ten times. The gene calls are TRBV9 and TRBJ1-1; D gene uncertain. Germline V gene lookup returns CDR1 SGDLS and CDR2 YYNGEE. V was trimmed by 4 bases and J by 4 bases, leaving 14 bases between them. The CDR3 contains 14 residues. CDR3 nucleotides: TGTGCCAGCAGCAATTACGACGGTATCACTGAAGCTTTCTTT. Translation gives CASSNYDGITEAFF.

The rearrangement joins TRBV15 to TRBJ1-4, with a possible D match to TRBD1 (5 bases). Trimming removed 8 bases from V and 5 bases from J, with 9 bases in between. The CDR3 extends over 12 amino acids. Per germline, CDR1 LNHNV and CDR2 YYDKDF (reference sequence). This CDR3 reads CATGGGNEKLFF. The CDR3 DNA sequence: TGTGCCACCGGGGGAGGGAATGAAAAACTGTTTTTT.

The table lists this clonotype with many counts. This rearrangement joins TRBV25-1 to TRBJ1-4; D remains ambiguous. V lost 3 bases to trimming and J lost 10 bases, with 6 bases between them. The germline CDR1 and CDR2 sequences are MGHDK and SYGVNS. The CDR3 runs 11 residues. This chain's CDR3 is CASSDLGKLFF. CDR3 in DNA: TGTGCCAGCAGTGATCTAGGAAAACTGTTTTTT.

Concerning this clonotype itself: At one boundary the junction diverges from the germline segment, which might be a read error. The J gene is TRBJ1-1, the V gene TRBV10-3; D call uncertain. The germline gives CDR1 ENHRY, CDR2 SYGVKD. This CDR3 is 13 amino acids long. CDR3 amino acids: CASSLREGLEAFF. The CDR3 region has the DNA TGTGCCAGCAGTTTACGGGAAGGGCTTGAAGCTTTCTTT.

This rearrangement joins TRBV10-2 to TRBJ2-7; D tentatively fits TRBD1 or TRBD2 (5 bases each). V was pared by 0 bases and J by 4 bases, with 13 bases between. Germline V gene data show CDR1 as WSHSY and CDR2 as SAAADI. The CDR3 consists of 15 residues. The CDR3 coding sequence is TGCGCCAGCAGTGAGTCATGGGCCGAGGGGTACGAGCAGTACTTC. Translating it yields CASSESWAEGYEQYF.

The CDR3 DNA is TGTGCCAGCAACAGACACAGGGGGCGGTGGAACACTGAAGCTTTCTTT. This gives the protein CASNRHRGRWNTEAFF. The gene calls are TRBV12-3 or TRBV12-4 and TRBJ1-1; 9 nucleotides agree with TRBD1. Unmatched junction bases numbered 10, after V lost 7 bases and J lost 1 base. This CDR3 has 16 amino acids.

The J gene is TRBJ2-3, the V gene TRBV25-1; TRBD1 matches at 8 bases. Germline trimming cut 6 bases from V and 1 base from J; bases unmatched to any gene: 3. CDR3 length equals 14 residues. Germline assignment: CDR1 MGHDK and CDR2 SYGVNS. DNA of the CDR3: TGTGCCAGCAGACCGGGACAGGGCACAGATACGCAGTATTTT. This sequence encodes CASRPGQGTDTQYF.

In its sample, this clonotype was seen a few times. The J gene is TRBJ2-2, the V gene TRBV7-2, with D perhaps TRBD1 (5 bases). This CDR3 has 17 amino acids. In germline, CDR1 is SGHTA, CDR2 FQGNSA. V was shortened by 5 bases and J by 0 bases, with 16 bases between the two germline ends. The CDR3 here is CASSPGPDSANTGELFF. The DNA for the CDR3 is TGTGCCAGCAGCCCAGGGCCCGACAGCGCGAACACCGGGGAGCTGTTTTTT.

In its sample, this clonotype was seen once. This chain connects TRBV7-8 to TRBJ2-7, with TRBD1 identical over 10 bases. Looked up from germline, CDR1 is SGHVS and CDR2 is FQNEAQ. The trim removed 6 bases at V and 2 bases at J, leaving 7 bases unmatched. This CDR3 contains 15 residues. CDR3 residues: CASRSGTGDTYEQYF. The DNA of the CDR3 is TGTGCCAGCAGGTCTGGGACAGGGGATACCTACGAGCAGTACTTC.

The table lists this clonotype with many counts. The genes are TRBV25-1 and TRBJ1-5, with a weak D call TRBD1 (5 bases). This CDR3 comprises 13 residues. Germline V CDR1 and CDR2: MGHDK, SYGVNS. V lost 6 bases, J lost 5 bases, and 11 bases lay in between. The CDR3 nucleotides are TGTGCCAGCAGCAATATGGGGGATCAGCCCCAGCATTTT. It translates to CASSNMGDQPQHF. The full variable domain, rest sourced from reference TRBV25-1 and TRBJ1-5, is EADIYQTPRYLVIGTGKKITLECSQTMGHDKMYWYQQDPGMELHLIHYSYGVNSTEKGDLSSESTVSRIRTEHFPLTLESARPSHTSQYLCASSNMGDQPQHFGDGTRLSIL.

V usage is TRBV25-1 and J usage is TRBJ2-5, with D tentatively TRBD1 (5 bases). V lost 8 bases and J lost 2, with 15 bases in between. The CDR3 is 14 residues long. Germline lookup yields CDR1 MGHDK and CDR2 SYGVNS. The CDR3 sequence is CASLGQLIQETQYF. In DNA, the CDR3 is TGTGCCAGCTTGGGGCAGCTGATTCAAGAGACCCAGTACTTC.